Below, 11 T cell receptor beta chains from the same sample are listed, as sequenced in a study of T cell responses to AZD1222 COVID-19 vaccine. Sequenced by immunoSEQ multiplex PCR; TCRdb stores in-frame clones only, minus some. The profile shows around 60,000 clones, 85% to 90% of them singletons. Sequenced here: peripheral blood, sampled on day 0 of AZD1222 vaccination. These receptors all come from an adult in good health.

The J gene is TRBJ2-3, the V gene TRBV12-3 or TRBV12-4; D call uncertain. The V end was cut by 5 bases, the J end by 1 base, with 4 bases between. This CDR3 is 12 amino acids long. CDR3 residues: CASSRGTDTQYF. The CDR3 DNA is TGTGCCAGCAGTCGGGGCACAGATACGCAGTATTTT.

The rearrangement uses TRBV3-1 (or the pseudogene TRBV3-2) and TRBJ2-5; a possible D gene is TRBD1 (6 bases). There are 14 residues in the CDR3. Trimming cost V 2 bases and J 2 bases, with 9 bases left between them. The V gene's germline CDR1 is LGHDT and CDR2 YNNKEL (reference sequence). In DNA form, the CDR3 reads TGTGCCAGCAGCCAATACGGACAGCAAGAGACCCAGTACTTC. This codes for CASSQYGQQETQYF.

V is TRBV3-1 (or the pseudogene TRBV3-2) and J is TRBJ1-5; D is ambiguous. Per the germline V gene, CDR1 is LGHDT and CDR2 is YNNKEL (reference sequence). The CDR3 consists of 13 residues. The V end was cut by 0 bases, the J end by 7 bases, with 7 bases between. The CDR3 DNA is TGTGCCAGCAGCCAAGATGCGGTACAGCCCCAGCATTTT. Amino acids: CASSQDAVQPQHF.

The V gene is TRBV6-5, the J gene TRBJ1-1; D gene ambiguous. This CDR3 spans 16 amino acids. V was trimmed by 0 bases and J by 0 bases, leaving 11 bases between them. Germline V gives CDR1 MNHEY, CDR2 SVGAGI. The CDR3, as DNA: TGTGCCAGCAGTTACTCGAAGGGTACCTTGAACACTGAAGCTTTCTTT. Amino acid sequence: CASSYSKGTLNTEAFF.

The genes are TRBV18 and TRBJ1-2; no clear D. Trimming pared 4 bases from V and 2 bases from J, leaving 14 bases between. There are 15 residues in the CDR3. Germline V gene data show CDR1 as KGHSH and CDR2 as LQKENI. CDR3 region: CASSLQPINNYGYTF. The CDR3 coding sequence is TGTGCCAGCTCACTACAGCCGATTAACAACTATGGCTACACCTTC. Supplemented by reference TRBV18 and TRBJ1-2, the full variable domain reads NAGVMQNPRHLVRRRGQEARLRCSPMKGHSHVYWYRQLPEEGLKFMVYLQKENIIDESGMPKERFSAEFPKEGPSILRIQQVVRGDSAAYFCASSLQPINNYGYTFGSGTRLTVV.

The V gene is TRBV5-1, the J gene TRBJ1-3, with 7 bases lining up with TRBD1. Germline V gene data show CDR1 as SGHRS and CDR2 as YFSETQ. This CDR3 region has 14 residues. Trimming at V came to 4 bases and at J to 4 bases, leaving 5 bases not matched to a gene. In nucleotides, the CDR3 is TGCGCCAGCAGCCCGGGGACAGCCGGAAACACCATATATTTT. Its protein product is CASSPGTAGNTIYF.

V is TRBV6-5 and J is TRBJ2-3; D is uncertain. The CDR3 loop spans 13 amino acids. Trimming removed 2 bases at V and 0 bases at J, with 3 bases between. Per germline, CDR1 MNHEY and CDR2 SVGAGI. The CDR3 DNA reads TGTGCCAGCAGTTACGATAGCACAGATACGCAGTATTTT. Its protein product is CASSYDSTDTQYF.

V and J are TRBV2 and TRBJ2-7, with 10 bases aligning to TRBD1. Trimming took 2 bases from V and 5 from J; bases not matched to a gene: 6. There are 15 residues in the CDR3. CDR1 is SNHLY and CDR2 is FYNNEI in the germline V gene. CDR3 in DNA: TGTGCCAGCAGTGAACTGGGACAGGGGTTCAACGAGCAGTACTTC. Protein sequence: CASSELGQGFNEQYF. Variable domain in full (rest from reference TRBV2 and TRBJ2-7): EPEVTQTPSHQVTQMGQEVILRCVPISNHLYFYWYRQILGQKVEFLVSFYNNEISEKSEIFDDQFSVERPDGSNFTLKIRSTKLEDSAMYFCASSELGQGFNEQYFGPGTRLTVT.

This rearrangement joins TRBV2 to TRBJ2-2, with 8 bases that match TRBD1. This CDR3 comprises 13 residues. V gave up 7 bases and J gave up 6 bases; unmatched junction bases: 4. Germline V gene lookup returns CDR1 SNHLY and CDR2 FYNNEI. CDR3 DNA: TGTGCCAGCACTCCGGACAGGGCCGGGGAGCTGTTTTTT. Translation: CASTPDRAGELFF.

This sequence joins TRBV10-3 and TRBJ1-5; D is undetermined. Germline CDR1 reads ENHRY; CDR2 reads SYGVKD. The CDR3 sequence is 15 residues long. Trimming shortened V by 3 bases and J by 0 bases, and 9 bases separated the two germline ends. CDR3 protein: CAISDPDPSNQPQHF. CDR3 nucleotide sequence: TGTGCCATCAGTGACCCGGACCCTAGCAATCAGCCCCAGCATTTT.

The J gene is TRBJ1-4, the V gene TRBV5-1; D unresolved. The CDR3 is 15 residues long. Per germline, CDR1 SGHRS and CDR2 YFSETQ. With 4 bases removed from V and 7 bases from J, the gap between germline ends came to 17 bases. CDR3 DNA sequence: TGCGCCAGCAGCCTCGGGCCCTCCGAGGGTGAAAAACTGTTTTTT. It is translated as CASSLGPSEGEKLFF.